This T cell receptor beta chain was identified in a study of CD8+ T cells in alopecia areata. This CDR3 region has 15 residues. J gave up 5 bases and V 1 base, and 3 bases lay outside the gene matches. Germline CDR1 is SNHLY and CDR2 is FYNNEI. Extracted RNA was reverse transcribed, and the resulting cDNA served as sequencing template. Method: immunoSEQ multiplex PCR; TCRdb's copy keeps in-frame clones and lacks some. The table records hundreds of thousands of clones, roughly 69% of them present only once. This sequence joins TRBV2 and TRBJ2-7, with 12 bases aligning to TRBD1. The sequence came from a human donor with alopecia areata. The sequences come from CD4+ T cells sorted from blood, collected at week 0. Here the CDR3 reads CASSEEGQGADEQYF. The CDR3 DNA reads as TGTGCCAGCAGTGAAGAGGGACAGGGGGCCGACGAGCAGTACTTC.